Shown below are 10 T cell receptor beta chains from a single sample sequenced in a study of blood T cell repertoires in COVID-19 (dated by TCRdb to 2019 to 2021). The receptor library was made with the immunoSEQ multiplex PCR assay. TCRdb obtained this table from immuneACCESS and retained in-frame rearrangements with V and J assigned. These tables miss some clones; where compared with another copy, unresolved V genes account for less than half of the shortfall, and the remainder is unexplained. The sample contains roughly 230,000 clones, roughly 84% of them found a single time. Roughly 7.2% of the sample is held by the ten biggest clonotypes. The sequenced material came from PBMCs or T cells enriched from blood (not recorded which). Receptors were obtained from a man aged 25-40 years in a cohort exposed to, infected with or recovered from COVID-19 (not recorded which).

The rearrangement joins TRBV6-5 to TRBJ2-7; 9 nucleotides line up with TRBD1. Losses at the gene ends were 2 bases for V and 7 bases for J; bases not matched to a gene: 9. The CDR3 length is 15 residues. CDR1 and CDR2 from the germline V gene are MNHEY and SVGAGI. CDR3 sequence: CASSYTGTGRGEQYF. DNA for the CDR3: TGTGCCAGCAGTTACACCGGGACAGGGCGAGGGGAGCAGTACTTC.

V gene TRBV28 combines with J gene TRBJ1-3; D is possibly TRBD1 (5 bases). CDR3 length: 15 amino acids. CDR1 is MDHEN and CDR2 is SYDVKM in the germline V gene. V gave up 3 bases and J gave up 4 bases, with 13 bases separating them. CDR3 in amino acids: CASSFGGTGGNTIYF. The CDR3 nucleotides read TGTGCCAGCAGTTTCGGAGGGACGGGGGGAAACACCATATATTTT.

V gene TRBV19 combines with J gene TRBJ1-1; 11 nucleotides line up with TRBD1. The CDR3 runs 17 residues. J gave up 2 bases and V 4 bases, and 9 bases lay outside the gene matches. Germline CDR1 and CDR2: LNHDA and SQIVND (reference sequence). Here the CDR3 DNA reads TGTGCCAGTAGTAGACGTGGGACAGGGGGAATAAACACTGAAGCTTTCTTT. Protein sequence: CASSRRGTGGINTEAFF.

The V gene is TRBV25-1, the J gene TRBJ1-1; 8 bases map to TRBD1. Germline CDR1 reads MGHDK; CDR2 reads SYGVNS. The CDR3 loop spans 14 amino acids. After removal of 6 bases from V and 1 base from J, the junction contained 4 bases not matched to a gene. The DNA for the CDR3 is TGTGCCAGCAGGGGGACAGGAGGGAACACTGAAGCTTTCTTT. Encoded protein: CASRGTGGNTEAFF.

The chain links TRBV7-9 to TRBJ1-4, with a tentative D call TRBD1 (5 bases). This CDR3 spans 15 amino acids. Germline V gene sequence: CDR1 SEHNR, CDR2 FQNEAQ (reference sequence). With 7 bases removed from V and 3 bases from J, the gap between germline ends came to 15 bases. The CDR3 region has the DNA TGTGCCAGCACCCGGGGGTCCGGCTCTAATGAAAAACTGTTTTTT. Translated, it gives CASTRGSGSNEKLFF. Together with reference TRBV7-9 and TRBJ1-4, the CDR3 gives the full variable domain: DTGVSQNPRHKITKRGQNVTFRCDPISEHNRLYWYRQTLGQGPEFLTYFQNEAQLEKSRLLSDRFSAERPKGSFSTLEIQRTEQGDSAMYLCASTRGSGSNEKLFFGSGTQLSVL.

V and J are TRBV4-1 and TRBJ1-3; tentatively, D is TRBD1 (5 bases). V shed 4 bases and J shed 7 bases, with 17 bases lying between them. The CDR3 runs to 15 residues. CDR1 and CDR2 (germline): MGHRA, YSYEKL. CDR3 nucleotides: TGCGCCAGCAGCCCCACCGCCCGGGGGAGTAACACCATATATTTT. Translating gives CASSPTARGSNTIYF.

This clone was observed a single time. The CDR3 sequence: CASSPTGRTEAFF. The CDR3 DNA reads as TGTGCCAGCAGCCCTACAGGGCGCACTGAAGCTTTCTTT. V and J are TRBV7-9 and TRBJ1-1; D may be TRBD1 (6 bases). Trimming took 5 bases from V and 4 from J, leaving 11 bases between them. Germline CDR1 SEHNR, CDR2 FQNEAQ (reference sequence). There are 13 residues in the CDR3. Together with reference TRBV7-9 and TRBJ1-1, the CDR3 gives the full variable domain: DTGVSQNPRHKITKRGQNVTFRCDPISEHNRLYWYRQTLGQGPEFLTYFQNEAQLEKSRLLSDRFSAERPKGSFSTLEIQRTEQGDSAMYLCASSPTGRTEAFFGQGTRLTVV.

The V gene is TRBV3-1 (or the pseudogene TRBV3-2), the J gene TRBJ2-1; 7 bases fit TRBD2. V trimming: 3 bases; J trimming: 5 bases; junction bases outside the gene matches: 13. CDR3 length equals 17 residues. The germline gives CDR1 LGHDT, CDR2 YNNKEL (reference sequence). Here the CDR3 reads CASSHPPPGLPNNEQFF. CDR3 DNA: TGTGCCAGCAGCCATCCCCCCCCGGGACTACCCAACAATGAGCAGTTCTTC.

The chain is built from TRBV18 and TRBJ2-1, with D maybe TRBD1 (5 bases). Germline V gene lookup returns CDR1 KGHSH and CDR2 LQKENI. The length of the CDR3 is 17 residues. Trimming cost V 4 bases and J 7 bases, with 23 bases left between them. The CDR3 bases are TGTGCCAGCTCACTGATATCCGGGCCCACGAAGGGGAATGAGCAGTTCTTC. This sequence encodes CASSLISGPTKGNEQFF. The full variable domain, its missing parts supplied by reference TRBV18 and TRBJ2-1, is NAGVMQNPRHLVRRRGQEARLRCSPMKGHSHVYWYRQLPEEGLKFMVYLQKENIIDESGMPKERFSAEFPKEGPSILRIQQVVRGDSAAYFCASSLISGPTKGNEQFFGPGTRLTVL.

The chain carries TRBV5-1 and TRBJ2-5; 9 bases line up with TRBD1. V lost 4 bases, J lost 1 base, and 14 bases stayed unmatched. Germline CDR1 is SGHRS and CDR2 is YFSETQ. CDR3 size: 18 residues. Here the CDR3 reads CASSRNFRDRVLQETQYF. DNA of the CDR3: TGCGCCAGCAGCAGAAACTTTCGGGACAGGGTGCTCCAAGAGACCCAGTACTTC.